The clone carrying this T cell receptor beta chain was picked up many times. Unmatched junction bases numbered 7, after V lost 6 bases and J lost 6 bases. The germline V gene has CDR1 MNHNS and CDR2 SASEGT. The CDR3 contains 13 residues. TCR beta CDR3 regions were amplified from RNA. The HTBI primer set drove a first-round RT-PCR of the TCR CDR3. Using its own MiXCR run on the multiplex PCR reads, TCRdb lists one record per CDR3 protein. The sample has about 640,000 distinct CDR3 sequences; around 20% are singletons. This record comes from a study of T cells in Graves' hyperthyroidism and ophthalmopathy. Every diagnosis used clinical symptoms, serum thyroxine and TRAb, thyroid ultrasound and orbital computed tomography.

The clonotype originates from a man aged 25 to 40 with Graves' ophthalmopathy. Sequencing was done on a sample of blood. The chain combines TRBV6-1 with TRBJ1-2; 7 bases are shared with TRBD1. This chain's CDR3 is CASREQGLNGYTF. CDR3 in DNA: TGTGCCAGCAGAGAACAGGGGCTGAATGGCTACACCTTC.